Included here is one T cell receptor (beta chain) sequence, with context. CDR3 length equals 15 residues. V gave up 6 bases and J gave up 10 bases; unmatched junction bases: 13. Per the germline V gene, CDR1 is SNHLY and CDR2 is FYNNEI. The protocol was immunoSEQ multiplex PCR, while the TCRdb copy is restricted to in-frame clones and leaves out a portion. The table records about 190,000 clones, about 81% of them present only once. The data were taken from a study of blood T cell repertoires in COVID-19. Study information: The United States, Italy and Spain supplied acute and convalescent COVID-19 samples.

Two negative PCRs, clearance, or symptom resolution had been documented for recovered Cohort 3 donors. The chain recombines TRBV2 with TRBJ1-5; TRBD1 aligns across 9 bases. This TCR was sampled from a woman in her thirties who had recovered from COVID-19. Source material: PBMCs or T cells enriched from blood (not recorded which). The chain's CDR3 is CASRASDRGLSPQHF. In DNA form, the CDR3 reads TGTGCCAGCAGGGCCAGTGACAGGGGGTTAAGTCCCCAGCATTTT.